This TCR beta chain was sequenced during a study of T cell responses to AZD1222 COVID-19 vaccine. General study results and limits: Regions left unmutated in variants are reportedly the target of nearly half of spike-specific TCRs. Donors, mostly white British, included more females; clonal diversity was possibly underestimated.

The germline CDR1 and CDR2 sequences are MNHEY and SVGAGI. Trimming cost V 6 bases and J 5 bases; bases outside gene matches: 4. The CDR3 has 13 amino acids. Using immunoSEQ multiplex PCR, the repertoire was profiled, and TCRdb retains in-frame clones only, with some absent. In the table there are roughly 120,000 clones, around 87% of which are singletons. Note on this clone: Antigen: not known.

The sequences come from peripheral blood, collected on day 0 of AZD1222 vaccination. This TCR came from an adult in good health. The rearrangement joins TRBV6-5 to TRBJ1-1; 9 nucleotides line up with TRBD1. The CDR3 reads CASRDRGGTEAFF. The CDR3 region has the DNA TGTGCCAGCAGAGACAGGGGGGGAACTGAAGCTTTCTTT.